The 25 T cell receptor beta chains below all came from one sample that was sequenced in a study of beta chain features in type 1 diabetes. Findings and caveats of the study: Type 1 diabetes patients had TCRB CDR3s that were shorter (moderately but significantly so) in all four CD4+ subsets.

Their antigens remain unidentified. Expressed TCRB transcripts were sequenced, since all the RNA that had been isolated was reverse transcribed. The method was immunoSEQ multiplex PCR; TCRdb's version includes in-frame clones alone and lacks a portion of them. The sample has 600,000 to 700,000 clones; under 15% are singletons. The specimen was naive CD4+ T cells from blood. These receptors were obtained from a man between 18 and 35 years old with type 1 diabetes.

The chain is built from TRBV18 and TRBJ2-2; TRBD2 might be the D (6 bases). V gave up 6 bases and J gave up 0 bases, with 17 bases separating them. The CDR3 runs to 17 residues. Per germline, CDR1 KGHSH and CDR2 LQKENI. In nucleotides, the CDR3 is TGTGCCAGCTCCCGCGGGACGGGACCAGCGAACACCGGGGAGCTGTTTTTT. Amino acid sequence: CASSRGTGPANTGELFF.

This chain joins TRBV19 and TRBJ1-2; TRBD1 aligns across 9 bases. This CDR3 region has 15 residues. Germline CDR1 is LNHDA and CDR2 is SQIVND (reference sequence). The ends lost 3 bases at V and 2 bases at J; junction bases unmatched: 4. CDR3 sequence (DNA): TGTGCCAGTAGTATTGGGACAGGGTCGAACTATGGCTACACCTTC. It translates to CASSIGTGSNYGYTF.

The V gene is TRBV30, the J gene TRBJ1-1, with D perhaps TRBD1 (5 bases). Trimming took 4 bases from V and 1 from J, leaving 16 bases between them. This CDR3 spans 15 amino acids. CDR1 GTSNPN and CDR2 SVGIG come from the germline V gene (reference sequence). CDR3 bases: TGTGCCTGGACCGACCCAGGGCCTAGGAACACTGAAGCTTTCTTT. Translated, it gives CAWTDPGPRNTEAFF.

This sequence joins TRBV7-2 and TRBJ2-1; a weak D match, TRBD1 (5 bases). Germline CDR1 is SGHTA and CDR2 is FQGNSA. V lost 1 base and J lost 4, with 14 bases in between. The CDR3 length is 16 residues. The CDR3: CASSLGQGASYNEQFF. The CDR3 DNA reads as TGTGCCAGCAGCTTAGGGCAGGGCGCATCTTACAATGAGCAGTTCTTC.

The V gene is TRBV5-1, the J gene TRBJ1-4, with D perhaps TRBD1 (6 bases). The CDR3 totals 15 residues. Germline V CDR1 and CDR2: SGHRS, YFSETQ. V lost 4 bases and J lost 7, with 17 bases in between. The CDR3 spells CASSRTGGHTEKLFF. For the CDR3, the DNA is TGCGCCAGCAGCAGAACCGGGGGGCATACTGAAAAACTGTTTTTT.

There are a few counts of this clone. J is TRBJ2-3 and V is TRBV7-9; D is uncertain. The V and J ends lost 2 bases and 0 bases respectively, with 9 bases between them. The germline V gene has CDR1 SEHNR and CDR2 FQNEAQ (reference sequence). CDR3 length equals 15 residues. Here the CDR3 reads CASSLSSPSTDTQYF. For the CDR3, the DNA is TGTGCCAGCAGCTTAAGTAGCCCTAGCACAGATACGCAGTATTTT.

For the CDR3, the DNA is TGTGCCAGCAGTGAAAGCAGGGGCGGAAACACCATATATTTT. Its protein is CASSESRGGNTIYF. The chain is built from TRBV2 and TRBJ1-3; TRBD1 might be the D (6 bases). The germline V gene encodes CDR1 SNHLY and CDR2 FYNNEI. The CDR3 spans 14 residues. The V end lost 2 bases, the J end lost 4 bases, and 9 bases lay between the germline ends.

J is TRBJ2-5 and V is TRBV4-1, with D maybe TRBD2 (6 bases). V was cut by 1 base and J by 5 bases, with 11 bases left in between. The CDR3 extends over 14 amino acids. The germline V gene encodes CDR1 MGHRA and CDR2 YSYEKL. For the CDR3, the DNA is TGCGCCAGCAGCCAAGGAACTAGCTCGGAGACCCAGTACTTC. It encodes CASSQGTSSETQYF.

This clone turned up a few times. The chain uses TRBV9 and TRBJ2-1, with TRBD2 as a possible D gene (6 bases). Germline V gene data show CDR1 as SGDLS and CDR2 as YYNGEE. The CDR3 runs 15 residues. Between the trimmed V and J ends, which lost 4 bases and 7 bases, there was a span of 18 bases. CDR3 loop: CASSPRGGPTNEQFF. The CDR3 DNA is TGTGCCAGCAGCCCGCGGGGCGGACCTACAAATGAGCAGTTCTTC.

The sample holds a few counts of this clone. This chain connects TRBV5-4 to TRBJ2-4, with D possibly being TRBD1 (6 bases). CDR1 and CDR2 (germline): SGHNT, YYREEE (reference sequence). This CDR3 has 15 residues. V gave up 4 bases and J gave up 7 bases, with 18 bases separating them. The CDR3 DNA follows: TGTGCCAGCAGCCTAGAACAGGGCTGGGGGAACATTCAGTACTTC. Protein product: CASSLEQGWGNIQYF.

This clone was seen a few times. The sample has other DNA sequences that encode this CDR3 too. The genes are TRBV9 and TRBJ2-5; TRBD2 matches 13 bases. The CDR3 sequence is 15 residues long. Germline lookup yields CDR1 SGDLS and CDR2 YYNGEE. The junction had 2 bases not matched to a gene; V was cut back by 2 bases and J by 4 bases. DNA of the CDR3: TGTGCCAGCAGCGTGGGACTAGCGGGGTTAGAGACCCAGTACTTC. Protein: CASSVGLAGLETQYF.

This clone was detected a few times. The chain has TRBV6-6 and TRBJ2-5, with D maybe TRBD2 (6 bases). CDR1 is MNHNY, CDR2 SVGAGI, per germline (reference sequence). The CDR3 runs to 13 residues. Trimming cost V 6 bases and J 5 bases, with 13 bases left between them. The CDR3 protein is CASSRRDSETQYF. The CDR3 bases are TGTGCCAGCAGCCGCCGGGACTCCGAGACCCAGTACTTC.

J is TRBJ2-3 and V is TRBV4-1, with D hard to call. The germline CDR1 and CDR2 sequences are MGHRA and YSYEKL. Trimming left V 0 bases short and J 6 bases short, with 7 bases between. The CDR3 covers 13 residues. The CDR3 nucleotides are TGCGCCAGCAGCCAAGATATTGGGGATACGCAGTATTTT. It translates to CASSQDIGDTQYF.

This clone was counted a few times. This CDR3 is CASSRTGTDNEKLFF. The CDR3 DNA is TGCGCCAGCAGCCGAACCGGGACGGACAATGAAAAACTGTTTTTT. This chain joins TRBV4-1 and TRBJ1-4; TRBD1 is a possible D gene (5 bases). CDR1 is MGHRA, CDR2 YSYEKL, per germline. V dropped 4 bases and J dropped 5 bases, with 14 bases sitting between them. The CDR3 has 15 amino acids.

This clone showed up just a few times. V gene TRBV30 combines with J gene TRBJ1-6, with 7 bases fitting TRBD1. There are 14 residues in the CDR3. V lost 2 bases, J lost 5 bases, and 3 bases stayed unmatched. Per the germline V gene, CDR1 is GTSNPN and CDR2 is SVGIG (reference sequence). The CDR3 sequence is CAWSRGTDNSPLHF. CDR3 DNA: TGTGCCTGGAGTAGGGGGACAGATAATTCACCCCTCCACTTT.

V gene TRBV6-1 combines with J gene TRBJ2-5, with D perhaps TRBD2 (5 bases). This CDR3 region has 16 residues. V lost 0 bases and J lost 6, with 17 bases in between. CDR1 is MNHNS and CDR2 is SASEGT in the germline V gene. Written as DNA, the CDR3 is TGTGCCAGCAGTGAAGCTGGCCGGGTGGAGGTGAAGACCCAGTACTTC. It translates to CASSEAGRVEVKTQYF.

This chain joins TRBV27 and TRBJ2-1; D unresolved. V was pared by 2 bases and J by 3 bases, with 8 bases between. Germline loops: CDR1 MNHEY, CDR2 SMNVEV (reference sequence). CDR3 size: 14 residues. The CDR3 DNA reads TGTGCCAGCAGTTTACGGGCAGGCTACAATGAGCAGTTCTTC. Residues: CASSLRAGYNEQFF.

The chain recombines TRBV7-9 with TRBJ1-1; D is unclear. Germline V gene lookup returns CDR1 SEHNR and CDR2 FQNEAQ (reference sequence). The CDR3 contains 14 residues. The germline V and J ends were trimmed by 7 bases and 3 bases, with 15 bases remaining between them. CDR3 coding DNA: TGTGCCAGCACCGACGGTTACCGCTACACTGAAGCTTTCTTT. The encoded protein is CASTDGYRYTEAFF. The full variable domain, its missing parts supplied by reference TRBV7-9 and TRBJ1-1, is DTGVSQNPRHKITKRGQNVTFRCDPISEHNRLYWYRQTLGQGPEFLTYFQNEAQLEKSRLLSDRFSAERPKGSFSTLEIQRTEQGDSAMYLCASTDGYRYTEAFFGQGTRLTVV.

CDR3 loop: CASSKPQGALYEQYF. The DNA for the CDR3 is TGTGCCAGCAGCAAGCCACAGGGGGCTCTCTACGAGCAGTACTTC. The chain couples TRBV21-1 to TRBJ2-7; the D call in the table, TRBD1, was not verified against the DNA. TRBV21-1 is reported as a pseudogene. The length of the CDR3 is 15 residues.

The rearrangement joins TRBV6-5 to TRBJ1-1; D is undetermined. The CDR3 runs to 14 residues. V was clipped by 5 bases and J by 11 bases, with 21 bases between them. Germline lookup yields CDR1 MNHEY and CDR2 SVGAGI. CDR3 DNA: TGTGCCAGCAGTCTAGCCAAGGTGGGCGGCGGCGCTTTCTTT. Encoded protein: CASSLAKVGGGAFF.

This clone has a handful of counts. The chain joins TRBV28 to TRBJ2-1, with D possibly TRBD2 on 6 matching bases. The CDR3 covers 15 residues. Trimming cost V 4 bases and J 7 bases, with 17 bases left between them. Germline V CDR1 and CDR2: MDHEN, SYDVKM. The CDR3 sequence: CASSSPGLRGNEQFF. The DNA for the CDR3 is TGTGCCAGCAGTTCCCCGGGACTCCGAGGGAATGAGCAGTTCTTC.

This clone was seen ten or more times. The gene calls are TRBV10-3 and TRBJ2-3; D not resolved. This CDR3 has 13 residues. The ends were cut back, 6 bases at V and 0 bases at J, with 7 bases in the middle. Germline lookup yields CDR1 ENHRY and CDR2 SYGVKD. In DNA form, the CDR3 reads TGTGCCATCAGCGCTGGGAGCACAGATACGCAGTATTTT. Amino acid sequence: CAISAGSTDTQYF.

This rearrangement joins TRBV5-4 to TRBJ1-1; TRBD1 matches at 12 bases. J was trimmed by 1 base and V by 4 bases; bases with no gene match: 8. Germline assignment: CDR1 SGHNT and CDR2 YYREEE (reference sequence). This CDR3 has 17 residues. Here the CDR3 reads CASSPVGDRGRNTEAFF. The CDR3, as DNA: TGTGCCAGCAGCCCCGTCGGGGACAGGGGGCGGAACACTGAAGCTTTCTTT.

With regard to this clone: The junction does not match germline at one end; this may be a read error. V is TRBV10-3 and J is TRBJ1-3, with D possibly being TRBD1 (6 bases). Germline CDR1 and CDR2: ENHRY and SYGVKD. This CDR3 is 15 amino acids long. Here the CDR3 reads CAISENGGQRNTIYF. CDR3 nucleotide sequence: TGTGCCATAAGTGAGAACGGTGGACAGCGAAACACCATATATTTT.

This clone has more than one count but fewer than ten. V and J are TRBV10-3 and TRBJ1-6, with a possible D match to TRBD1 (5 bases). Per the germline V gene, CDR1 is ENHRY and CDR2 is SYGVKD. Deletions cut 9 bases from V and 10 bases from J, with 22 bases between. CDR3 size: 15 residues. The CDR3 DNA sequence: TGTGCCATTAACCGGGACGGAACTGATGGGTCACCCCTCCACTTT. It is translated as CAINRDGTDGSPLHF.